The 28 T cell receptor beta chains below all came from one sample that was sequenced in a study of PD-1 blockade in classical Hodgkin lymphoma. Assay used: immunoSEQ multiplex PCR; TCRdb lists only in-frame clones, some missing. In the table there are about 20,000 clones, around 90% of which are singletons. Described time point: newly diagnosed, previously untreated cHL patient sample. Material: peripheral blood mononuclear cells (PBMCs). Receptor source: a human donor with classical Hodgkin lymphoma.

This chain links TRBV19 with TRBJ2-7; 13 bases align to TRBD2. V gave up 4 bases and J gave up 7 bases; unmatched junction bases: 10. From germline, CDR1 is LNHDA and CDR2 SQIVND (reference sequence). This CDR3 contains 16 residues. The CDR3, as DNA: TGTGCCAGTAGTACTCTACTAGCGGGAGGGCTCGGGGAGCAGTACTTC. Amino acid sequence: CASSTLLAGGLGEQYF. The full variable domain, with the rest looked up from reference TRBV19 and TRBJ2-7, is DGGITQSPKYLFRKEGQNVTLSCEQNLNHDAMYWYRQDPGQGLRLIYYSQIVNDFQKGDIAEGYSVSREKKESFPLTVTSAQKNPTAFYLCASSTLLAGGLGEQYFGPGTRLTVT.

The V call is TRBV5-4, the J call TRBJ1-5, with 12 nucleotides matching TRBD1. V lost 4 bases, J lost 5 bases, and 4 bases stayed unmatched. Per the germline V gene, CDR1 is SGHNT and CDR2 is YYREEE (reference sequence). This CDR3 is 15 amino acids long. The CDR3 DNA reads as TGTGCCAGCAGCCTAGGGACAGGGGGCGATCAGCCCCAGCATTTT. This encodes CASSLGTGGDQPQHF.

The DNA for the CDR3 is TGTGCCAGCAGCCAAACAATAGAGTCACCCCTCCACTTT. Encoded protein: CASSQTIESPLHF. The genes are TRBV5-6 and TRBJ1-6; no firm D call. Trimming stripped 4 bases from V and 10 bases from J, with 12 bases between. This CDR3 comprises 13 residues. From germline, CDR1 is SGHDT and CDR2 YYEEEE. Full variable domain (rest looked up from reference TRBV5-6 and TRBJ1-6): DAGVTQSPTHLIKTRGQQVTLRCSPKSGHDTVSWYQQALGQGPQFIFQYYEEEERQRGNFPDRFSGHQFPNYSSELNVNALLLGDSALYLCASSQTIESPLHFGNGTRLTVT.

V and J are TRBV11-3 and TRBJ2-5; D could derive from TRBD1 or TRBD2 (5 bases each). This CDR3 contains 15 residues. V lost 5 bases and J lost 1, with 14 bases in between. The V gene's germline CDR1 is SGHNT and CDR2 YENEEA. The DNA of the CDR3 is TGTGCCAGCAGCGGGAAGGGGAGAGGCCAAGAGACCCAGTACTTC. Protein product: CASSGKGRGQETQYF.

The chain couples TRBV7-9 to TRBJ1-1, with D possibly being TRBD1 (5 bases). The germline gives CDR1 SEHNR, CDR2 FQNEAQ (reference sequence). CDR3 length: 13 amino acids. The V gene lost 5 bases and the J gene lost 2 bases, with 9 bases spanning the gap. CDR3: CASSLDRNTEAFF. CDR3 bases: TGTGCCAGCAGCCTCGACAGAAACACTGAAGCTTTCTTT.

The chain links TRBV6-1 to TRBJ1-3; 8 bases are a match to TRBD1. Looked up from germline, CDR1 is MNHNS and CDR2 is SASEGT. V was clipped by 6 bases and J by 6 bases; unmatched bases: 1. The CDR3 loop spans 12 amino acids. The CDR3 reads CASRDRANTIYF. In nucleotides, the CDR3 is TGTGCCAGCAGGGACAGGGCAAACACCATATATTTT.

The chain is built from TRBV6-4 and TRBJ2-1, with 8 bases that match TRBD2. CDR3 length: 13 residues. J gave up 7 bases and V 5 bases, and 4 bases lay outside the gene matches. Germline lookup yields CDR1 MRHNA and CDR2 SNTAGT. Here the CDR3 reads CASSRTSMNEQFF. The CDR3 region has the DNA TGTGCCAGCAGTCGGACTAGCATGAATGAGCAGTTCTTC.

This chain uses TRBV5-1 with TRBJ2-2, with TRBD2 as a possible D gene (6 bases). The CDR3 loop spans 16 amino acids. The germline V gene encodes CDR1 SGHRS and CDR2 YFSETQ. V lost 0 bases and J 0 bases, leaving 9 bases between the germline ends. The DNA of the CDR3 is TGCGCCAGCAGCTTGGGGAGGGGACCGAACACCGGGGAGCTGTTTTTT. Translating gives CASSLGRGPNTGELFF.

This chain uses TRBV2 with TRBJ2-1; a weak D match, TRBD1 (6 bases). Germline assignment: CDR1 SNHLY and CDR2 FYNNEI. V was pared by 6 bases and J by 6 bases, with 15 bases between. The CDR3 length is 14 residues. In nucleotides, the CDR3 is TGTGCCAGCAGCGAAACAGGGCCGGTCAATGAGCAGTTCTTC. Its translation is CASSETGPVNEQFF.

V and J are TRBV6-5 and TRBJ2-7; weak D call: TRBD2 (5 bases). The CDR3 length is 13 residues. The V gene's germline CDR1 is MNHEY and CDR2 SVGAGI. With 5 bases removed from V and 2 bases from J, the gap between germline ends came to 10 bases. CDR3 region: CASSRLAAYEQYF. CDR3 bases: TGTGCCAGCAGTCGTCTAGCAGCCTACGAGCAGTACTTC.

V is TRBV6-4 and J is TRBJ2-1, with 13 bases fitting TRBD2. CDR1 MRHNA and CDR2 SNTAGT come from the germline V gene. The CDR3 is 14 residues long. V was pared by 4 bases and J by 6 bases, with 0 bases of the junction left unmatched. CDR3: CASSGTSGSNEQFF. CDR3 in DNA: TGTGCCAGCAGTGGGACTAGCGGGAGCAATGAGCAGTTCTTC.

CDR3 residues: CASSSETGLYGYTF. The CDR3, as DNA: TGTGCCAGCAGCTCGGAGACAGGGCTCTATGGCTACACCTTC. The V and J genes are TRBV5-6 and TRBJ1-2; TRBD1 matches 7 bases. CDR1 and CDR2 (germline): SGHDT, YYEEEE. This CDR3 is built from 14 residues. V lost 3 bases, J lost 4 bases, and 6 bases stayed unmatched.

The gene calls are TRBV6-6 and TRBJ2-3; the match to TRBD1 covers 7 bases. The CDR3 is made up of 16 amino acids. Germline CDR1 and CDR2: MNHNY and SVGAGI (reference sequence). Losses at the gene ends were 6 bases for V and 1 base for J; bases not matched to a gene: 10. In DNA form, the CDR3 reads TGTGCCAGCAGCCGAACCACAGGGGCGGGCACAGATACGCAGTATTTT. It yields the protein CASSRTTGAGTDTQYF.

This chain connects TRBV6-6 to TRBJ1-2; D unclear. CDR3 length equals 14 residues. Trimming stripped 2 bases from V and 0 bases from J, with 7 bases between. CDR1 is MNHNY, CDR2 SVGAGI, per germline (reference sequence). The CDR3: CASSYSETNYGYTF. The CDR3 DNA sequence: TGTGCCAGCAGTTACAGTGAAACTAACTATGGCTACACCTTC.

This chain joins TRBV18 and TRBJ1-1; 10 bases fit TRBD1. V trimming: 0 bases; J trimming: 7 bases; junction bases outside the gene matches: 2. CDR1 and CDR2 from the germline V gene are KGHSH and LQKENI. The CDR3 sequence is 14 residues long. The CDR3 DNA follows: TGTGCCAGCTCACCACCGCGGGACAGGGGTGAAGCTTTCTTT. This sequence encodes CASSPPRDRGEAFF.

The chain carries TRBV6-4 and TRBJ2-1; TRBD2 matches at 9 bases. V lost 10 bases to trimming and J lost 3 bases; unmatched junction nucleotides: 7. Germline V gene data show CDR1 as MRHNA and CDR2 as SNTAGT. The CDR3 consists of 14 residues. As DNA, the CDR3 is TGTGCCACCCGAGCTAGCGGGAACTACAATGAGCAGTTCTTC. Protein: CATRASGNYNEQFF.

J is TRBJ1-6 and V is TRBV14; D is uncertain. CDR3 length: 15 residues. Germline V gene data show CDR1 as SGHDN and CDR2 as FVKESK. The ends were cut back, 1 base at V and 2 bases at J, with 6 bases in the middle. CDR3 in DNA: TGTGCCAGCAGCCAAGCGACGGCCTATAATTCACCCCTCCACTTT. Encoded protein: CASSQATAYNSPLHF.

This chain connects TRBV7-9 to TRBJ2-2; D ambiguous. This CDR3 has 14 residues. V gave up 5 bases and J gave up 1 base, with 8 bases separating them. The germline CDR1 and CDR2 sequences are SEHNR and FQNEAQ (reference sequence). The CDR3 DNA is TGTGCCAGCAGCCCTGACTGGAACACCGGGGAGCTGTTTTTT. It yields the protein CASSPDWNTGELFF. Filled out from reference TRBV7-9 and TRBJ2-2, the complete variable domain reads DTGVSQNPRHKITKRGQNVTFRCDPISEHNRLYWYRQTLGQGPEFLTYFQNEAQLEKSRLLSDRFSAERPKGSFSTLEIQRTEQGDSAMYLCASSPDWNTGELFFGEGSRLTVL.

The rearrangement links TRBV27 to TRBJ1-2; 7 bases are a match to TRBD1. Looked up from germline, CDR1 is MNHEY and CDR2 is SMNVEV (reference sequence). The ends lost 4 bases at V and 4 bases at J; junction bases unmatched: 3. There are 13 residues in the CDR3. CDR3 sequence (DNA): TGTGCCAGCAGTTGGACAGGTTCCTATGGCTACACCTTC. Its protein product is CASSWTGSYGYTF.

The chain carries TRBV15 and TRBJ2-7; weak D call: TRBD2 (5 bases). This CDR3 has 14 residues. Trimming took off 8 bases at V and 0 bases at J, with 14 bases between the two ends. Germline loops: CDR1 LNHNV, CDR2 YYDKDF (reference sequence). The CDR3 loop reads CATSSTSSSYEQYF. CDR3 nucleotide sequence: TGTGCCACCTCATCAACTAGTTCCTCCTACGAGCAGTACTTC.

The chain couples TRBV5-1 to TRBJ2-7, with 7 nucleotides matching TRBD1. This CDR3 has 13 amino acids. Germline loops: CDR1 SGHRS, CDR2 YFSETQ. The trim removed 3 bases at V and 5 bases at J, leaving 5 bases unmatched. In DNA form, the CDR3 reads TGCGCCAGCAGCTCCCTAGGGGGCAACGAGCAGTACTTC. Translating it yields CASSSLGGNEQYF. The full variable domain, completed using reference TRBV5-1 and TRBJ2-7, is KAGVTQTPRYLIKTRGQQVTLSCSPISGHRSVSWYQQTPGQGLQFLFEYFSETQRNKGNFPGRFSGRQFSNSRSEMNVSTLELGDSALYLCASSSLGGNEQYFGPGTRLTVT.

This clone was seen once. The J gene is TRBJ1-2, the V gene TRBV19; 7 bases fit TRBD1. CDR3 length: 13 residues. The V segment lost 7 bases and the J segment 8 bases; nucleotides outside the gene matches: 10. The germline gives CDR1 LNHDA, CDR2 SQIVND (reference sequence). CDR3 region: CASTTGQVKGYTF. The CDR3 nucleotides are TGTGCCAGTACCACCGGACAGGTGAAAGGCTACACCTTC.

The CDR3 loop reads CASSLDGSRVNEQFF. Here the CDR3 DNA reads TGTGCCAGCAGCTTGGACGGCAGTAGAGTTAATGAGCAGTTCTTC. The chain joins TRBV5-6 to TRBJ2-1; D ambiguous. The germline V and J ends were trimmed by 0 bases and 7 bases, with 14 bases remaining between them. The CDR3 loop spans 15 amino acids. Germline-derived CDR1 and CDR2 are SGHDT and YYEEEE.

J is TRBJ2-5 and V is TRBV27; no definite D call. The CDR3 consists of 10 residues. With 7 bases removed from V and 4 bases from J, the gap between germline ends came to 4 bases. Per the germline V gene, CDR1 is MNHEY and CDR2 is SMNVEV (reference sequence). CDR3 nucleotide sequence: TGTGCCAGCATAAGAGAGACCCAGTACTTC. Translated: CASIRETQYF.

The CDR3 sequence: CAPGGATDRGFPGELFF. The CDR3 DNA reads as TGTGCCCCCGGTGGGGCCACGGACAGGGGTTTCCCCGGGGAGCTGTTTTTT. V and J are TRBV5-3 and TRBJ2-2; 9 nucleotides line up with TRBD1. TRBV5-3 is given ORF status, its function remaining uncertain. J gave up 6 bases and V 10 bases, and 19 bases lay outside the gene matches. The CDR3 is 17 residues long.

The chain recombines TRBV6-4 with TRBJ1-6, with D maybe TRBD1 (5 bases). The CDR3 runs 15 residues. Germline-derived CDR1 and CDR2 are MRHNA and SNTAGT. Trimming took 0 bases from V and 10 from J, leaving 13 bases between them. The CDR3, as DNA: TGTGCCAGCAGTGACTCGGCAGGGATGGGCTCACCCCTCCACTTT. This sequence encodes CASSDSAGMGSPLHF.

The V gene is TRBV6-1, the J gene TRBJ1-2; maybe TRBD1 (5 bases). In germline, CDR1 is MNHNS, CDR2 SASEGT. Trimming left V 7 bases short and J 2 bases short, with 11 bases between. The CDR3 contains 13 residues. CDR3 protein: CASNLGQNYGYTF. Here the CDR3 DNA reads TGTGCCAGCAACTTAGGACAAAACTATGGCTACACCTTC.

This chain uses TRBV19 with TRBJ1-3, with 7 bases aligning to TRBD1. Germline-derived CDR1 and CDR2 are LNHDA and SQIVND (reference sequence). CDR3 length: 15 amino acids. The V gene end was trimmed by 3 bases and the J gene end by 0 bases; junction bases not matched to a gene: 2. The CDR3 DNA reads TGTGCCAGTAGTATGGGACAGTTCTCTGGAAACACCATATATTTT. Protein: CASSMGQFSGNTIYF.